This TCR beta chain was sequenced in a study of CD8 T cells in ankylosing spondylitis. TCRdb passed the 5' RACE reads through MiXCR, listing each CDR3 protein once. The sample has over 400,000 distinct CDR3 sequences, around 26% seen once; the top ten hold approximately 1%. V lost 4 bases and J lost 0, with 4 bases in between. This CDR3 is 13 amino acids long. Germline CDR1 reads SNHLY; CDR2 reads FYNNEI. There are a few counts of this clonotype. The antigen is unknown. Points from the study as a whole: In ankylosing spondylitis blood, a motif of roughly eight highly homologous TCR beta variants appeared characteristic. Significant enrichment of disease-linked clones was reportedly seen in matched ankylosing spondylitis synovial fluid. Prior work had noted some motif variants in reactive arthritis blood and synovial fluid. CD8+ disease-linked clones were present at relatively low frequencies in blood.

This rearrangement joins TRBV2 to TRBJ1-3; D remains unclear. This sequence was found in a male donor with ankylosing spondylitis. The material sequenced was blood, either unsorted or a sorted T cell fraction (not recorded which). CDR3: CASSGDSGNTIYF. The CDR3 DNA is TGTGCCAGCAGTGGCGACTCTGGAAACACCATATATTTT. Combining the CDR3 with reference TRBV2 and TRBJ1-3 gives the whole variable domain EPEVTQTPSHQVTQMGQEVILRCVPISNHLYFYWYRQILGQKVEFLVSFYNNEISEKSEIFDDQFSVERPDGSNFTLKIRSTKLEDSAMYFCASSGDSGNTIYFGEGSWLTVV.